Listed here are 13 T cell receptor beta chains from one sample, sequenced in a study of technical replicates of blood from a few donors. Profiling relied on immunoSEQ multiplex PCR, and the TCRdb table lists in-frame clones only, not all of them. This table holds about 16,000 clones, just under 90% found once. The sequenced sample consisted of PBMCs. All receptors come from a human donor in good health.

The chain uses TRBV2 and TRBJ2-3, with TRBD1 as a possible D gene (5 bases). The V and J ends lost 6 bases and 3 bases respectively, with 13 bases between them. This CDR3 comprises 14 residues. Germline V CDR1 and CDR2: SNHLY, FYNNEI. Here the CDR3 DNA reads TGTGCCAGCAGGAAGACAGCCCTAACAGATACGCAGTATTTT. Translating it yields CASRKTALTDTQYF.

The gene calls are TRBV7-2 and TRBJ2-2; possibly TRBD2 for D (6 bases). V was trimmed by 5 bases and J by 5 bases, leaving 15 bases between them. The germline V gene encodes CDR1 SGHTA and CDR2 FQGNSA. CDR3 size: 15 residues. CDR3 sequence reads: CASSQNGGTTGELFF. The CDR3 DNA is TGTGCCAGCAGCCAGAACGGGGGAACGACCGGGGAGCTGTTTTTT.

The V and J genes are TRBV29-1 and TRBJ2-5, with 7 bases matching TRBD2. CDR1 and CDR2 (germline): SQVTM, ANQGSEA. The CDR3 is 13 amino acids. V gave up 4 bases and J gave up 4 bases; unmatched junction bases: 6. As DNA, the CDR3 is TGCAGCGTTGGTGCGGGAGCGAGAGAGACCCAGTACTTC. This encodes CSVGAGARETQYF.

The chain uses TRBV5-1 and TRBJ1-1; 7 bases are shared with TRBD1. The germline CDR1 and CDR2 sequences are SGHRS and YFSETQ. This CDR3 has 13 residues. V was clipped by 1 base and J by 4 bases; unmatched bases: 1. The CDR3 coding sequence is TGCGCCAGCAGCTTGTCAGGGGGCACTGAAGCTTTCTTT. Encoded protein: CASSLSGGTEAFF.

This clone was detected only a few times. This rearrangement joins TRBV6-1 to TRBJ2-7; a weak D match, TRBD2 (6 bases). Trimming took off 4 bases at V and 2 bases at J, with 12 bases between the two ends. The CDR3 runs to 14 residues. In germline, CDR1 is MNHNS, CDR2 SASEGT. CDR3 in DNA: TGTGCCAGCAGTGGGGGCGGGGACCCCTACGAGCAGTACTTC. Translated, it gives CASSGGGDPYEQYF.

The rearrangement uses TRBV19 and TRBJ1-3; D perhaps matches TRBD1 (5 bases). The CDR3 covers 17 residues. CDR1 and CDR2 from the germline V gene are LNHDA and SQIVND (reference sequence). V lost 3 bases and J 0 bases, leaving 15 bases between the germline ends. CDR3: CASSIQSAGYSGNTIYF. DNA for the CDR3: TGTGCCAGTAGTATTCAATCGGCAGGGTACTCTGGAAACACCATATATTTT.

This sequence joins TRBV1 and TRBJ2-5; the D segment call TRBD2 is taken from the table without a DNA check. TRBV1 is annotated as a pseudogene. The CDR3 extends over 18 amino acids. The CDR3: CTSSHSSPAGGPPETQYF. In nucleotides, the CDR3 is TGCACCAGCAGCCATTCCTCCCCTGCGGGAGGGCCGCCTGAGACCCAGTACTTC.

The chain combines TRBV7-9 with TRBJ2-7; TRBD2 aligns across 8 bases. CDR3 length equals 14 residues. After removal of 3 bases from V and 1 base from J, the junction contained 2 bases not matched to a gene. Germline V gene data show CDR1 as SEHNR and CDR2 as FQNEAQ (reference sequence). The CDR3 protein is CASSLSSGSYEQYF. The CDR3 DNA is TGTGCCAGCAGCTTGTCTAGCGGGTCCTACGAGCAGTACTTC.

This clone was picked up a small number of times. This chain joins TRBV7-9 and TRBJ1-4; D not certain. This CDR3 is built from 14 residues. Germline-derived CDR1 and CDR2 are SEHNR and FQNEAQ (reference sequence). V was cut by 2 bases and J by 4 bases, with 8 bases left in between. The CDR3 here is CASSLFGSNEKLFF. The DNA of the CDR3 is TGTGCCAGCAGCTTATTTGGCAGTAATGAAAAACTGTTTTTT.

The rearrangement uses TRBV5-3 and TRBJ1-2, with 9 bases matching TRBD1. TRBV5-3 is identified as an open reading frame with a role that is uncertain. The J segment lost 2 bases and the V segment lost 5 bases, leaving 10 bases of the junction unmatched. CDR3 length equals 16 residues. This CDR3 reads CARSCGQGTVNYGYTF. CDR3 nucleotides: TGTGCCAGAAGTTGTGGACAGGGGACGGTAAACTATGGCTACACCTTC.

The chain joins TRBV5-4 to TRBJ2-5; perhaps TRBD2 as D (5 bases). CDR1 SGHNT and CDR2 YYREEE come from the germline V gene (reference sequence). V was cut by 6 bases and J by 5 bases, with 14 bases left in between. This CDR3 has 13 amino acids. In nucleotides, the CDR3 is TGTGCCAGCAAATCGGGGTTGTGGGAGACCCAGTACTTC. Residues: CASKSGLWETQYF.

This chain connects TRBV2 to TRBJ2-3, with 7 bases fitting TRBD2. V was pared by 2 bases and J by 3 bases, with 11 bases of the junction left unmatched. CDR3 length equals 17 residues. The germline CDR1 and CDR2 sequences are SNHLY and FYNNEI. CDR3 sequence (DNA): TGTGCCAGCAGTGAAAGTCTTTCGTTGCGGGAGACAGATACGCAGTATTTT. As protein: CASSESLSLRETDTQYF.

The rearrangement uses TRBV5-4 and TRBJ1-4; D unclear. Trimming took off 5 bases at V and 2 bases at J, with 16 bases between the two ends. This CDR3 has 16 amino acids. Germline assignment: CDR1 SGHNT and CDR2 YYREEE (reference sequence). CDR3 sequence (DNA): TGTGCCAGCAGTTACACAGCCCTTGGGACTAATGAAAAACTGTTTTTT. This codes for CASSYTALGTNEKLFF.